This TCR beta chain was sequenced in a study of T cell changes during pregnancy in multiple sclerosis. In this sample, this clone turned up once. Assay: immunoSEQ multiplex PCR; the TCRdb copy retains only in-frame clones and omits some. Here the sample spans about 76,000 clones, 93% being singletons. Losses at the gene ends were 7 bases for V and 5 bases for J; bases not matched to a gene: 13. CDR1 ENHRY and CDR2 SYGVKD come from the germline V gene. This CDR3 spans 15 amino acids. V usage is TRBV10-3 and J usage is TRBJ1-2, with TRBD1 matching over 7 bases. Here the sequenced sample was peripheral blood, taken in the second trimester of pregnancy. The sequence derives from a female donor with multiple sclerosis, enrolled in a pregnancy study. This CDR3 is CAIIPDDRARYGYTF. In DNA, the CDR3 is TGTGCCATCATTCCTGATGACAGGGCACGGTATGGCTACACCTTC.